This T cell receptor beta chain was sequenced during a study of human T cells and chemical hapten exposure. Overall study results and limits: Expanded TCRs clustered into significantly more large CDR3 similarity groups than controls, the analysis revealed.

On this clonotype: Its cognate antigen is unknown.

Described time point: patch test 3, about 24 weeks after DPC sensitization. Treatment here: therapeutic diphenylcyclopropenone sensitization with weekly scalp DPC. TCRdb called the RACE reads again in MiXCR, with one record for every CDR3 protein. The sample includes about 97,000 distinct CDR3 sequences, roughly 27% of them seen just once. The sequence derives from a middle-aged man with alopecia areata. Some clones in this sample may be carry-over from other donors' samples. Sequenced material: whole blood, taken in connection with sensitization to the hapten diphenylcyclopropenone (DPC).

CDR3 sequence reads: CASSLVAQETGYF. The DNA of the CDR3 is TGTGCCAGCAGCTTAGTAGCCCAAGAAACAGGGTATTTT. V usage is TRBV7-9 and J usage is TRBJ2-3; D may be TRBD1 (5 bases). The V and J ends lost 1 base and 14 bases respectively, with 16 bases between them. The germline CDR1 and CDR2 sequences are SEHNR and FQNEAQ (reference sequence). This CDR3 comprises 13 residues.